A selection of T cell receptor beta chains follows, all from one sample in a study of chemoradiotherapy in HPV16-positive cancers. TCRdb's copy holds only in-frame clones and misses some; the assay was immunoSEQ multiplex PCR. The sample shows under 10,000 clones, approximately 75% of them seen only once. This material was obtained from a patient who underwent chemoradiotherapy. These receptors all stem from a human donor with HPV-associated anogenital cancer. CDR3s include the opening cysteine and the closing phenylalanine or tryptophan. The D gene is left open where the match is weak. The size of a clone is reported for some rows only, either as once, few or many, or as a class for expanded clones.

abundance	j_gene	v_gene	d_gene	CDR3nt	CDR3aa
NA	TRBJ1-4	TRBV4-1	NA	TGCGCCAGCAGGCTTGAAGGGAGCTATGAAAAACTGTTTTTT	CASRLEGSYEKLFF
NA	TRBJ2-1	TRBV5-1	NA	TGCGCCAGCAGCTTGCCATTGGGGCAGGGACCTGGAAGTGAGCAGTTCTTC	CASSLPLGQGPGSEQFF
NA	TRBJ2-3	TRBV10-3	TRBD2	TGTGCCATCAGTCCAGGACTAGCGGGAGGGGGAGATACGCAGTATTTT	CAISPGLAGGGDTQYF
NA	TRBJ2-7	TRBV2	TRBD2	TGTGCCAGCAGAGAACTAGCGGGCGAGGAGTACTTC	CASRELAGEEYF
NA	TRBJ1-5	TRBV7-2	TRBD1	TGTGCCAGCAACTTACAGGGGGTTAGCAATCAGCCCCAGCATTTT	CASNLQGVSNQPQHF
NA	TRBJ1-1	TRBV6-1	NA	TGTGCCAGCAGTGAGGATCGGGCGGCTTTCTTT	CASSEDRAAFF
NA	TRBJ1-2	TRBV6-6	NA	TGTGCCAGCACCGAGAGGGGTGCCGAGGGGGTCTATGGCTACACCTTC	CASTERGAEGVYGYTF
NA	TRBJ2-1	TRBV27	NA	TGTGCCAGCAGGGGGATCATCGGCTACAATGAGCAGTTCTTC	CASRGIIGYNEQFF
NA	TRBJ2-7	TRBV29-1	NA	TGCAGCGTTGAAGATCGCGGGACAGTGAACTCCTACGAGCAGTACTTC	CSVEDRGTVNSYEQYF
NA	TRBJ2-2	TRBV5-1	TRBD2	TGCGCCAGCAGCTTGCCAAAAACTAGCGGGAAAGAGACCGGGGAGCTGTTTTTT	CASSLPKTSGKETGELFF
NA	TRBJ2-4	TRBV28	NA	TGTGCCAGCAGTTTCTCTTATGGGGGGAGAGGCAAAAACATTCAGTACTTC	CASSFSYGGRGKNIQYF
NA	TRBJ1-5	TRBV28	NA	TGTGCCAGCAGTTTATTCCCGGGCAGAGCAAATCAGCCCCAGCATTTT	CASSLFPGRANQPQHF
NA	TRBJ1-3	TRBV10-3	NA	TGTGCCACCCGCCGGCAGGGAACTGGAAACACCATATATTTT	CATRRQGTGNTIYF
NA	TRBJ2-7	TRBV5-6	NA	TGTGCCAGCAGCCCCGAATGGACATCGTACGAGCAGTACTTC	CASSPEWTSYEQYF
NA	TRBJ2-7	TRBV6-1	NA	TGTGCCAGCAGTGTCTATCGAACCTACGAGCAGTACTTC	CASSVYRTYEQYF
NA	TRBJ1-2	TRBV9	NA	TGTGCCAGCAGCCCGAGGGGGGACCCCTTGGACTATGGCTACACCTTC	CASSPRGDPLDYGYTF
once	TRBJ1-2	TRBV9	TRBD1	TGTGCCAGCAGCGTAGCCAGTCTTGACAGGGATGTTGTGGATGGCTACACCTTC	CASSVASLDRDVVDGYTF
NA	TRBJ2-5	TRBV5-1	NA	TGCGCCAGCAGCGGACGGACAGCCTCCACTCAAGAGACCCAGTACTTC	CASSGRTASTQETQYF
few	TRBJ1-2	TRBV19	TRBD1	TGTGCCACTAGACAGGGCCTCTATGGCTACACCTTC	CATRQGLYGYTF
once	TRBJ2-5	TRBV28	NA	TGTGCCAGCAGTTATCGGGAGACCCAGTACTTC	CASSYRETQYF
NA	TRBJ2-3	TRBV15	NA	TGTGCCACCAGCAGAGAGGACTCGGGCACAGATACGCAGTATTTT	CATSREDSGTDTQYF
NA	TRBJ1-1	TRBV10-3	TRBD1	TGTGCCATCAGTGACAGACAGGGGCTGAACACTGAAGCTTTCTTT	CAISDRQGLNTEAFF
NA	TRBJ1-1	TRBV6-5	NA	TGTGCCAGCAGTCGACCGGGACGGTTTAACACTGAAGCTTTCTTT	CASSRPGRFNTEAFF
NA	TRBJ2-1	TRBV28	NA	TGTGCCAGCTCGGGGTCCTACAATGAGCAGTTCTTC	CASSGSYNEQFF
NA	TRBJ2-3	TRBV11-2	TRBD1	TGTGCCAGCAGCGACAGGGGCGCTAGCACAGATACGCAGTATTTT	CASSDRGASTDTQYF
NA	TRBJ1-6	TRBV15	NA	TGTGCCACCAGCGTAAACCGGGACCTGAATTCACCCCTCCACTTT	CATSVNRDLNSPLHF
NA	TRBJ1-2	TRBV9	NA	TGTGCCAGCAGCGTCAGTCAATCCGGGACGGGCTATGGCTACACCTTC	CASSVSQSGTGYGYTF
NA	TRBJ1-3	TRBV11-2	NA	TGTGCCAGCAGCCTTTTTGGGGTTGAAAACACCATATATTTT	CASSLFGVENTIYF
NA	TRBJ1-2	TRBV7-9	TRBD1	TGTGCCAGCAGCCTCCCCAGACAGGGGGCATATGGCTACACCTTC	CASSLPRQGAYGYTF